Below, 27 T cell receptor beta chains from the same sample are listed, as sequenced in a study of T cell responses to AZD1222 COVID-19 vaccine. The protocol was immunoSEQ multiplex PCR, while the TCRdb copy is restricted to in-frame clones and leaves out a portion. This sample has 100,000 to 150,000 clones, with roughly 90% found just once. The sample consisted of peripheral blood, taken on day 0 of AZD1222 vaccination. Receptors originate from an adult in good health.

This chain joins TRBV5-6 and TRBJ1-2; D ambiguous. Trimming shortened V by 7 bases and J by 4 bases, and 17 bases separated the two germline ends. The CDR3 runs to 14 residues. Germline-derived CDR1 and CDR2 are SGHDT and YYEEEE. The CDR3 DNA sequence: TGTGCCAGCGTCGAGCGTGGAACGGCCTATGGCTACACCTTC. Protein: CASVERGTAYGYTF.

For the CDR3, the DNA is TGTGCCAGCAACACCATATCCGGGGTCGAAGGACTGTTTTTT. This translates into CASNTISGVEGLFF. V gene TRBV6-5 combines with J gene TRBJ1-4; the D is unclear. V gave up 7 bases and J gave up 13 bases, with 22 bases separating them. Germline V gene data show CDR1 as MNHEY and CDR2 as SVGAGI. The CDR3 covers 14 residues.

The genes are TRBV6-4 and TRBJ2-1, with a tentative D call TRBD2 (5 bases). V was clipped by 3 bases and J by 6 bases, with 9 bases between them. The CDR3 totals 13 residues. Germline V gene lookup returns CDR1 MRHNA and CDR2 SNTAGT. CDR3 in DNA: TGTGCCAGCAGTGAGGGGAGCTCCAATGAGCAGTTCTTC. Translated, it gives CASSEGSSNEQFF.

V is TRBV15 and J is TRBJ1-5; D not certain. Germline V gives CDR1 LNHNV, CDR2 YYDKDF (reference sequence). CDR3 length equals 15 residues. V was trimmed by 0 bases and J by 7 bases, leaving 13 bases between them. The chain's CDR3 is CATSRDLEAPQPQHF. The DNA for the CDR3 is TGTGCCACCAGCAGAGATCTGGAGGCCCCGCAGCCCCAGCATTTT.

The chain is built from TRBV29-1 and TRBJ1-1; a weak D match, TRBD1 (5 bases). Trimming left V 7 bases short and J 3 bases short, with 12 bases between. The CDR3 is 12 amino acids. From germline, CDR1 is SQVTM and CDR2 ANQGSEA. The CDR3 loop is CSGEGIDTEAFF. The CDR3, as DNA: TGCAGCGGTGAGGGGATCGACACTGAAGCTTTCTTT.

The chain combines TRBV7-3 with TRBJ2-1; TRBD2 is a possible D gene (6 bases). The CDR3 is made up of 15 amino acids. Germline CDR1 and CDR2: SGHTA and FQGTGA. The V and J ends lost 1 base and 2 bases respectively, with 9 bases between them. The CDR3 nucleotides read TGTGCCAGCAGCTTAATCGGGGGACCCTACAATGAGCAGTTCTTC. Translated, it gives CASSLIGGPYNEQFF.

This clone was picked up one time. The rearrangement links TRBV28 to TRBJ2-2; D might be TRBD1 (6 bases). V was pared by 9 bases and J by 6 bases, with 14 bases between. The CDR3 runs to 13 residues. Germline loops: CDR1 MDHEN, CDR2 SYDVKM. The CDR3 is CASQTRGPGELFF. CDR3 coding DNA: TGTGCCAGTCAAACCAGGGGACCCGGGGAGCTGTTTTTT.

V is TRBV7-3 and J is TRBJ1-6; D remains ambiguous. Germline loops: CDR1 SGHTA, CDR2 FQGTGA. The CDR3 runs 14 residues. V lost 4 bases and J 7 bases, leaving 11 bases between the germline ends. The CDR3 DNA follows: TGTGCCAGCAGCTCGACCCACCGAAATTCACCCCTCCACTTT. Amino acids: CASSSTHRNSPLHF.

This clone occurred a few times. The rearrangement joins TRBV19 to TRBJ1-5; D remains unclear. Trimming left V 3 bases short and J 6 bases short, with 12 bases between. Germline CDR1 LNHDA, CDR2 SQIVND (reference sequence). The CDR3 has 14 residues. CDR3 amino acids: CASSIGESSQPQHF. CDR3 coding DNA: TGTGCCAGTAGTATCGGGGAGTCCTCTCAGCCCCAGCATTTT.

The chain couples TRBV25-1 to TRBJ1-6; D not certain. CDR1 and CDR2 (germline): MGHDK, SYGVNS. The CDR3 contains 15 residues. V lost 0 bases and J lost 5, with 8 bases in between. The CDR3 sequence is CASSEYSVDNSPLHF. Here the CDR3 DNA reads TGTGCCAGCAGTGAATATAGTGTGGATAATTCACCCCTCCACTTT.

This chain connects TRBV21-1 to TRBJ1-6. TRBV21-1 is a pseudogene locus. This CDR3 comprises 15 residues. The CDR3 bases are TGTGCCAGCAGCAAAAAAACAACGGGTAATTCACCCCTCCACTTT. The encoded protein is CASSKKTTGNSPLHF.

The chain joins TRBV6-2 or TRBV6-3 to TRBJ2-2; a weak D match, TRBD2 (6 bases). The ends were cut back, 5 bases at V and 2 bases at J, with 24 bases in the middle. The germline V gene encodes CDR1 MNHEY and CDR2 SVGEGT. The CDR3 contains 19 residues. The CDR3 DNA sequence: TGTGCCAGCAGTGCCAAAGGAAGGGTTGGAGGGAGAAACACCGGGGAGCTGTTTTTT. Protein sequence: CASSAKGRVGGRNTGELFF.

V is TRBV27 and J is TRBJ2-1; unclear D gene. The germline V and J ends were trimmed by 0 bases and 3 bases, with 12 bases remaining between them. Looked up from germline, CDR1 is MNHEY and CDR2 is SMNVEV (reference sequence). The CDR3 runs 16 residues. CDR3 nucleotides: TGTGCCAGCAGTTTATCAATTACTGGCCTCTACAATGAGCAGTTCTTC. Translated: CASSLSITGLYNEQFF.

V is TRBV7-2 and J is TRBJ1-1, with D possibly being TRBD1 (6 bases). This CDR3 is built from 15 residues. Germline V gene lookup returns CDR1 SGHTA and CDR2 FQGNSA. Trimming stripped 1 base from V and 2 bases from J, with 11 bases between. Here the CDR3 DNA reads TGTGCCAGCAGCTTAGTGGGCAGGGGCAACACTGAAGCTTTCTTT. Its protein product is CASSLVGRGNTEAFF. Full variable domain (rest looked up from reference TRBV7-2 and TRBJ1-1): GAGVSQSPSNKVTEKGKDVELRCDPISGHTALYWYRQSLGQGLEFLIYFQGNSAPDKSGLPSDRFSAERTGGSVSTLTIQRTQQEDSAVYLCASSLVGRGNTEAFFGQGTRLTVV.

This clone was seen a handful of times. The chain carries TRBV19 and TRBJ1-1; D is unclear. V dropped 4 bases and J dropped 4 bases, with 13 bases sitting between them. Germline CDR1 and CDR2: LNHDA and SQIVND (reference sequence). This CDR3 spans 14 amino acids. In DNA, the CDR3 is TGTGCCAGTAGTACAGACATGTGGGGCACTGAAGCTTTCTTT. Its translation: CASSTDMWGTEAFF.

The chain has TRBV15 and TRBJ2-2; a weak D match, TRBD2 (6 bases). CDR1 is LNHNV, CDR2 YYDKDF, per germline (reference sequence). V gave up 5 bases and J gave up 3 bases, with 13 bases separating them. The CDR3 consists of 15 residues. CDR3: CATSGGVEDTGELFF. CDR3 sequence (DNA): TGTGCCACCAGCGGCGGGGTAGAAGACACCGGGGAGCTGTTTTTT.

The genes are TRBV19 and TRBJ1-5, with 9 bases lining up with TRBD1. Germline-derived CDR1 and CDR2 are LNHDA and SQIVND (reference sequence). The V gene end was trimmed by 8 bases and the J gene end by 6 bases; junction bases not matched to a gene: 8. The CDR3 is 14 residues long. The CDR3 DNA follows: TGTGCCAGTGCCGGGACAGGGTTGACTCAGCCCCAGCATTTT. This gives the protein CASAGTGLTQPQHF.

V gene TRBV7-3 combines with J gene TRBJ2-1, with 8 positions matching TRBD2. The V gene's germline CDR1 is SGHTA and CDR2 FQGTGA. This CDR3 is 16 amino acids long. V was clipped by 1 base and J by 3 bases; unmatched bases: 5. The chain's CDR3 is CASSLNSGGIYNEQFF. The CDR3 bases are TGTGCCAGCAGCTTAAACTCGGGAGGGATCTACAATGAGCAGTTCTTC. Full variable domain (rest looked up from reference TRBV7-3 and TRBJ2-1): GAGVSQTPSNKVTEKGKYVELRCDPISGHTALYWYRQSLGQGPEFLIYFQGTGAADDSGLPNDRFFAVRPEGSVSTLKIQRTERGDSAVYLCASSLNSGGIYNEQFFGPGTRLTVL.

The CDR3 DNA reads TGTGCCAGCAGCTTAGGACTAGCGGGACCGGAACCTAGCACAGATACGCAGTATTTT. Protein product: CASSLGLAGPEPSTDTQYF. The chain recombines TRBV11-3 with TRBJ2-3; 11 bases align to TRBD2. Germline values: CDR1 SGHNT, CDR2 YENEEA. V was clipped by 1 base and J by 0 bases; unmatched bases: 9. This CDR3 contains 19 residues. The full variable domain, in which reference TRBV11-3 and TRBJ2-3 provide the parts outside the CDR3, is EAGVVQSPRYKIIEKKQPVAFWCNPISGHNTLYWYLQNLGQGPELLIRYENEEAVDDSQLPKDRFSAERLKGVDSTLKIQPAELGDSAVYLCASSLGLAGPEPSTDTQYFGPGTRLTVL.

The chain uses TRBV5-1 and TRBJ2-3; tentatively, D is TRBD1 (6 bases). CDR1 and CDR2 from the germline V gene are SGHRS and YFSETQ. The CDR3 is made up of 15 amino acids. V lost 4 bases and J lost 3, with 15 bases in between. The CDR3 here is CASSQQGYGTDTQYF. The CDR3 nucleotides read TGCGCCAGCAGCCAACAGGGCTATGGGACAGATACGCAGTATTTT.

The chain carries TRBV6-4 and TRBJ1-4, with TRBD1 as a possible D gene (5 bases). V lost 4 bases and J 8 bases, leaving 14 bases between the germline ends. Per germline, CDR1 MRHNA and CDR2 SNTAGT. This CDR3 contains 14 residues. The CDR3 DNA sequence: TGTGCCAGCAGTGCGCAGGCGGAGGGGGAAAAACTGTTTTTT. It translates to CASSAQAEGEKLFF.

The rearrangement joins TRBV6-1 to TRBJ1-6; 7 bases are a match to TRBD1. Germline V CDR1 and CDR2: MNHNS, SASEGT. The V and J ends lost 2 bases and 6 bases, in that order; junction bases with no gene match: 4. There are 15 residues in the CDR3. The CDR3 loop reads CASSELGQTNSPLHF. The CDR3 bases are TGTGCCAGCAGTGAATTGGGACAGACTAATTCACCCCTCCACTTT.

The genes are TRBV6-5 and TRBJ1-5; D is undetermined. CDR1 MNHEY and CDR2 SVGAGI come from the germline V gene. The CDR3 spans 15 residues. Trimming took 2 bases from V and 5 from J, leaving 13 bases between them. The CDR3 sequence is CASSYGVGSDQPQHF. For the CDR3, the DNA is TGTGCCAGCAGTTACGGCGTGGGTTCGGATCAGCCCCAGCATTTT.

This chain connects TRBV7-3 to TRBJ2-2; TRBD2 aligns across 7 bases. Trimming removed 5 bases from V and 2 bases from J; junction bases left unmatched: 2. The CDR3 consists of 14 residues. CDR1 is SGHTA and CDR2 is FQGTGA in the germline V gene. Here the CDR3 reads CASSGGLNTGELFF. CDR3 DNA: TGTGCCAGCAGCGGGGGACTAAACACCGGGGAGCTGTTTTTT. The full variable domain, rest sourced from reference TRBV7-3 and TRBJ2-2, is GAGVSQTPSNKVTEKGKYVELRCDPISGHTALYWYRQSLGQGPEFLIYFQGTGAADDSGLPNDRFFAVRPEGSVSTLKIQRTERGDSAVYLCASSGGLNTGELFFGEGSRLTVL.

The rearrangement joins TRBV9 to TRBJ1-4; D remains unclear. Per the germline V gene, CDR1 is SGDLS and CDR2 is YYNGEE. V gave up 0 bases and J gave up 8 bases, with 14 bases separating them. The CDR3 is 15 residues long. This CDR3 is CASSVVDRVGEKLFF. CDR3 nucleotides: TGTGCCAGCAGCGTAGTAGATAGGGTGGGCGAAAAACTGTTTTTT.

J is TRBJ2-7 and V is TRBV6-5, with TRBD2 matching over 10 bases. CDR1 and CDR2 from the germline V gene are MNHEY and SVGAGI. Trimming at V came to 6 bases and at J to 9 bases, leaving 11 bases not matched to a gene. The CDR3 runs to 14 residues. The CDR3 loop is CASSRGTSERVQYF. CDR3 in DNA: TGTGCCAGCAGCCGCGGGACTAGCGAAAGGGTGCAGTACTTC.

V and J are TRBV28 and TRBJ2-3; TRBD2 might be the D (6 bases). This CDR3 comprises 14 residues. Between the trimmed V and J ends, which lost 7 bases and 1 base, there was a span of 12 bases. The germline gives CDR1 MDHEN, CDR2 SYDVKM. CDR3 sequence reads: CASTRASGTDTQYF. In DNA form, the CDR3 reads TGTGCCAGCACCCGGGCTAGCGGCACAGATACGCAGTATTTT.